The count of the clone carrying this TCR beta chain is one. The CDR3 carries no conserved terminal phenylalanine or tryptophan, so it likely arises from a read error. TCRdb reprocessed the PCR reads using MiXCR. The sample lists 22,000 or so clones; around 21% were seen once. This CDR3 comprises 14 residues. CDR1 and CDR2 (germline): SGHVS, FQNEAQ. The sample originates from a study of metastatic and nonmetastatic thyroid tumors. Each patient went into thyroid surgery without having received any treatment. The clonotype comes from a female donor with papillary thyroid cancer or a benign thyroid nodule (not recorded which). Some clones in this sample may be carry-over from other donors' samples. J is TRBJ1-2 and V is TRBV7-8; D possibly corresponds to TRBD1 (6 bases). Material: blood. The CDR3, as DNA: TGTGCCAGCAGCGCCCGGGACACGAGCTATGGATACACCTTA. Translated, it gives CASSARDTSYGYTL.